This T cell receptor (beta chain) was captured by sequencing in a study of blood T cells in healthy people across ages. Per sample, extraction of total RNA gave at least 5.5 micrograms in every case. A second PCR, run for roughly 7 to 11 cycles, used a sample-barcoded 5' primer plus a J-beta primer mix. In TCRdb, the 5' RACE reads were re-called with MiXCR into one record per CDR3 protein. Altogether some 1.1 million distinct CDR3 sequences are present, roughly two fifths being singletons, with the ten largest covering roughly 13%. In germline, CDR1 is SGHAT, CDR2 FQNNGV. The CDR3 is 15 residues long. V was clipped by 8 bases and J by 4 bases, with 19 bases between them.

The chain employs TRBV11-2 and TRBJ2-3, with TRBD1 as a possible D gene (5 bases). Sequences were obtained from blood. This sequence originates from a man aged 18 to 35 in good health. CDR3 residues: CASSIQGLDADTQYF. The DNA for the CDR3 is TGTGCCAGCTCAATCCAGGGATTAGATGCAGATACGCAGTATTTT. The entire variable domain, with the rest obtained from reference TRBV11-2 and TRBJ2-3, is as follows: EAGVAQSPRYKIIEKRQSVAFWCNPISGHATLYWYQQILGQGPKLLIQFQNNGVVDDSQLPKDRFSAERLKGVDSTLKIQPAKLEDSAVYLCASSIQGLDADTQYFGPGTRLTVL.